Included here is one T cell receptor (beta chain) sequence, with context. This clonotype was found a few times. Its antigen is unknown. Base qualities are not recorded, but no much larger clone differs from it by a single base. This sample is part of a study of T-cell reconstitution after alpha-beta-depleted transplantation in children (dated by TCRdb to about 2016). Study-wide context: T-cell immune reconstitution after TCRalphabeta/CD19-depleted allogeneic hematopoietic cell transplantation in children was quantitatively tracked in the study by means of TCR repertoire profiling.

Inclusive of the bounding cysteine and phenylalanine, the CDR3 is 15 residues long. Left in the record is the CDR3 DNA by itself, 45 bases read in frame from the first base. Taken from the germline V gene, the CDR1 and CDR2 loops are SGHTA and FQGNSA. The junction carries 9 bases between V and J, which are trimmed by 3 bases and 0 bases respectively. On the study overall, not on this receptor specifically: Apparently early alphabetaT-cell count recovery about two months after transplant reportedly relied on only several hundred rapidly expanded clones derived from non-depleted graft cells. In some patients, high TCRbeta diversity at day 60 was attributed to recipient T cells and intrathymic progenitors that had survived conditioning. The frequencies of hyperexpanded clones fell over the following months, and after one year, T-cell counts and TCRbeta diversity were mostly attributed to newly produced T cells.

The treatment or condition label, read with the paper, signifies: allogeneic hematopoietic cell transplantation with graft depleted of TCRalphabeta T cells and CD19 B cells. TCRalphabeta/CD19-depleted allogeneic hematopoietic cell grafts were given to the transplant recipients, all of whom were children. Library preparation used PCR. Reads for this sample came from an Illumina HiSeq 2500. TCR libraries were prepared with molecular barcoding, using unique molecular identifiers to normalize TCRbeta repertoire quantification. The public reads were reprocessed in TCRdb via fastp at Q25 and MiXCR, keeping in-frame beta chains. Every entry covers one CDR3 protein and lists the most common genes and DNA from its rows. The sample includes under 150,000 distinct CDR3 sequences, with approximately 8.7% observed a single time. 24% of the sample belongs to the ten largest clones.

Recombination linked TRBV7-2 to TRBJ2-1; no confident D gene assignment can be made. This sample comprised PBMCs, mostly from graft donor cells, obtained 180 days after TCRalphabeta/CD19-depleted stem cell transplant. The clonotype comes from a girl less than two years old who had a stem cell transplant for combined immunodeficiency, so the T cells may come from the graft donor. The CDR3 in this case is CASSLSESSYNEQFF. The DNA sequence reads TGTGCCAGCAGCTTGTCAGAAAGCTCCTACAATGAGCAGTTCTTC.